The text below deals with one T cell receptor beta chain. In the PCR, 60 Vbeta and 13 Jbeta primers were used. The data were produced by immunoSEQ multiplex PCR, yet TCRdb's version contains in-frame clones alone and is incomplete. This sample yields a few hundred thousand clones, of which approximately 80% are seen a single time; approximately 2.9% belongs to the top ten. The sample comes from a study of cytomegalovirus exposure and HLA in healthy donors. Trimming stripped 3 bases from V and 4 bases from J, with 15 bases between. Germline V lookup: CDR1 MDHEN, CDR2 SYDVKM. The CDR3 loop spans 15 amino acids.

The V call is TRBV28, the J call TRBJ1-2; a possible D gene is TRBD1 (6 bases). The receptor comes from a man aged 25 to 45 in good health and CMV-seronegative. The sequenced sample was PBMCs. The CDR3 DNA is TGTGCCAGCAGTTTTATAGCGGGGGGCGGCTATGGCTACACCTTC. The encoded protein is CASSFIAGGGYGYTF.